The entry that follows covers one TCR beta chain sequence. The antigen is undetermined. MiXCR was run by TCRdb on the reads, yielding one entry per CDR3 protein. The sample holds around 450,000 distinct CDR3 sequences, approximately 30% seen once. This entry is derived from a study of T cell repertoires in cytomegalovirus infection. Overall study context: Public TCR beta signatures provided an indication of both CMV infection and a matching HLA type.

Study-level results: Frequencies of public TCR beta families were cumulated, and this identified carriers of CMV plus the relevant HLA. Clonotypes of TCR beta that were HLA-C-restricted and CMV-specific dominated the ex vivo response.

Germline V gene lookup returns CDR1 DFQATT and CDR2 SNEGSKA (reference sequence). The J segment lost 1 base and the V segment lost 1 base, leaving 6 bases of the junction unmatched. The CDR3 is 15 residues long. This chain joins TRBV20-1 and TRBJ1-1; 7 bases are shared with TRBD1. The source is a human donor in good health (CMV status not recorded). Some clones in this sample may be carry-over from other donors' samples. Sequencing was carried out using PBMCs. The CDR3 spells CSARAYTGANTEAFF. The CDR3 bases are TGCAGTGCTAGAGCGTATACAGGGGCGAACACTGAAGCTTTCTTT.